The rows below give T cell receptor beta chains drawn from one sample of a study of CD8 T cells in ankylosing spondylitis. TCRdb reprocessed the 5' RACE reads via MiXCR and lists one record per CDR3 protein. The sample includes hundreds of thousands of distinct CDR3 sequences, approximately 24% seen only once; the top ten take 5% to 8%. Sequenced input: blood, either unsorted or a sorted T cell fraction (not recorded which). The receptors were gathered from a male donor with ankylosing spondylitis or in good health (not recorded which). CDR3s include the opening cysteine and the closing phenylalanine or tryptophan. D genes are given only for firm matches. Some rows mark clone size as missing; the rest say once, few, many or name a class of expanded clone.

TRBJ2-1,many,TRBD1,TRBV6-5,TGTGCCAGCAGTTACTCGAGTGGGACAGGCCTATACAATGAGCAGTTCTTC,CASSYSSGTGLYNEQFF
TRBJ1-2,few,TRBD1,TRBV29-1,TGCAGCGTGAGACGGGGGTCAGGGGGCAACTATGGCTACACCTTC,CSVRRGSGGNYGYTF
TRBJ1-1,.,.,TRBV29-1,TGCAGCGTGTCCCTGGGAGGGATCGCTTTCTTT,CSVSLGGIAFF
TRBJ2-2,many,.,TRBV5-1,TGCGCCAGCAGCTTGCGGGTCACCGGGGAGCTGTTTTTT,CASSLRVTGELFF
TRBJ2-5,many,.,TRBV9,TGTGCCAGCAGCGTAGCAATAAGGCAGCAAGAGACCCAGTACTTC,CASSVAIRQQETQYF
TRBJ1-2,.,.,TRBV29-1,TGCAGCGTTGAACTCTTGGGCAGCTATGGCTACACCTTC,CSVELLGSYGYTF
TRBJ2-7,many,.,TRBV20-1,TGCAGTGCTAGAGAATCCCGGGGGTATCGGTACGAGCAGTACTTC,CSARESRGYRYEQYF
TRBJ2-7,.,TRBD1,TRBV5-5,TGTGCCAGCAGCTTGGAGGGACAGTCTTACGAGCAGTACTTC,CASSLEGQSYEQYF
TRBJ2-1,.,TRBD2,TRBV4-1,TGCGCCAGCAGCCAAGTTAGGACTAGCGGGAATAATGAGCAGTTCTTC,CASSQVRTSGNNEQFF
TRBJ1-2,few,.,TRBV20-1,TGCAGTGCTAGAGATCTCGTGACCTTAACTGGCTACACCTTC,CSARDLVTLTGYTF
TRBJ1-3,.,.,TRBV20-1,TGCAGTGCTAGAGGTCCTGGGGGAAACACCATATATTTT,CSARGPGGNTIYF
TRBJ2-1,.,.,TRBV20-1,TGCAGTGCTGAGGGTAGCGGAGACAATGAGCAGTTCTTC,CSAEGSGDNEQFF
TRBJ2-7,.,.,TRBV29-1,TGCAGCGTCGACCCTGGGCGGACAGAAGACTACGAGCAGTACTTC,CSVDPGRTEDYEQYF
TRBJ2-5,.,.,TRBV7-2,TGTGCCAGCAGCTTAGCGCCGGGACTCTCGGTGGGGACCCAGTACTTC,CASSLAPGLSVGTQYF
TRBJ1-4,few,.,TRBV19,TGTGCCAGTAGTTCTACAGGAGATCCTAATGAAAAACTGTTTTTT,CASSSTGDPNEKLFF